The 26 T cell receptor beta chains below come from one sample, sequenced in a study of blood T cells in healthy people across ages. A J-beta primer mix and a sample-barcoded 5' primer were used in a second PCR of roughly 6 to 11 cycles. TCRdb independently ran MiXCR on the 5' RACE reads; one entry per CDR3 protein. In the table there are hundreds of thousands of distinct CDR3 sequences, 30% to 45% of which are singletons. Sequencing input: blood. All receptors come from a man aged 18 to 35 in good health.

CDR3 sequence (DNA): TGTGCCAGCAGCCCTGGGGCAGGAAGTTATGGCTACACCTTC. Encoded protein: CASSPGAGSYGYTF. The chain is built from TRBV11-2 and TRBJ1-2; weak D call: TRBD1 (5 bases). CDR1 is SGHAT, CDR2 FQNNGV, per germline. CDR3 length equals 14 residues. V was trimmed by 5 bases and J by 5 bases, leaving 15 bases between them.

V is TRBV25-1 and J is TRBJ1-2; 7 bases map to TRBD1. From germline, CDR1 is MGHDK and CDR2 SYGVNS. The V and J ends lost 7 bases and 3 bases, in that order; junction bases with no gene match: 2. This CDR3 is built from 12 residues. CDR3 in amino acids: CASTGGDYGYTF. CDR3 nucleotide sequence: TGTGCCAGCACAGGGGGGGACTATGGCTACACCTTC.

The chain recombines TRBV2 with TRBJ2-1; D remains ambiguous. This CDR3 comprises 17 residues. V dropped 5 bases and J dropped 8 bases, with 25 bases sitting between them. The germline V gene encodes CDR1 SNHLY and CDR2 FYNNEI. In DNA, the CDR3 is TGTGCCAGCAGTCCTATTTCGAGGCGAGCGAGTTTCGATGAGCAGTTCTTC. Its translation is CASSPISRRASFDEQFF.

In this sample, this clonotype turned up a few times. V usage is TRBV20-1 and J usage is TRBJ2-7; D could derive from TRBD1 or TRBD2 (5 bases each). This CDR3 has 12 residues. V was cut by 6 bases and J by 7 bases, with 16 bases left in between. Germline V gene lookup returns CDR1 DFQATT and CDR2 SNEGSKA (reference sequence). DNA of the CDR3: TGCAGTGCCTTAGAGACGGGACGGGAGCAGTACTTC. Translation: CSALETGREQYF.

The chain carries TRBV7-2 and TRBJ2-3; D call uncertain. Trimming took 4 bases from V and 2 from J, leaving 13 bases between them. Germline V lookup: CDR1 SGHTA, CDR2 FQGNSA. This CDR3 region has 15 residues. The CDR3 loop reads CASSWPDNVTDTQYF. The CDR3 DNA is TGTGCCAGCAGCTGGCCAGACAATGTCACAGATACGCAGTATTTT.

The sample holds a few counts of this clonotype. V is TRBV29-1 and J is TRBJ2-2; D not certain. Trimming took off 5 bases at V and 4 bases at J, with 11 bases between the two ends. There are 13 residues in the CDR3. CDR1 SQVTM and CDR2 ANQGSEA come from the germline V gene. The CDR3 spells CSVRAGPTGELFF. In nucleotides, the CDR3 is TGCAGCGTTAGGGCCGGTCCCACCGGGGAGCTGTTTTTT.

The chain has TRBV20-1 and TRBJ2-5, with 7 bases aligning to TRBD1. The J call may be in error: the DNA end matches TRBJ2-7 better. This CDR3 is 16 amino acids long. Looked up from germline, CDR1 is DFQATT and CDR2 is SNEGSKA (reference sequence). This CDR3 is CSARGHNRGLSYEQYF. DNA for the CDR3: TGCAGTGCTAGAGGGCATAACAGGGGCCTCTCCTACGAGCAGTACTTC.

This CDR3 reads CANSPGHHPSYEQYF. The CDR3 DNA reads TGTGCCAACAGCCCCGGACACCATCCCTCCTACGAGCAGTACTTC. The chain recombines TRBV6-2 or TRBV6-3 with TRBJ2-7; D is perhaps TRBD1 (5 bases). V lost 10 bases to trimming and J lost 0 bases, with 19 bases between them. CDR1 and CDR2 from the germline V gene are MNHEY and SVGEGT. This CDR3 comprises 15 residues.

This clonotype came up a few times. This chain uses TRBV4-2 with TRBJ2-3, with TRBD1 as a possible D gene (5 bases). Between the trimmed V and J ends, which lost 1 base and 6 bases, there was a span of 14 bases. The CDR3 has 15 amino acids. CDR1 LGHNA and CDR2 YNFKEQ come from the germline V gene. In DNA form, the CDR3 reads TGTGCCAGCAGCCAAGGACAGAGAATTTATGATACGCAGTATTTT. As protein: CASSQGQRIYDTQYF.

V usage is TRBV5-1 and J usage is TRBJ1-2; 8 nucleotides line up with TRBD1. J was trimmed by 4 bases and V by 4 bases; bases with no gene match: 9. The CDR3 sequence is 15 residues long. Germline V gene sequence: CDR1 SGHRS, CDR2 YFSETQ. CDR3 loop: CASSPSDRGSYGYTF. CDR3 nucleotide sequence: TGCGCCAGCAGCCCCAGCGACAGGGGCTCCTATGGCTACACCTTC.

The chain has TRBV20-1 and TRBJ2-3; a weak D match, TRBD2 (5 bases). V was trimmed by 6 bases and J by 10 bases, leaving 14 bases between them. The CDR3 has 11 residues. Germline V gene sequence: CDR1 DFQATT, CDR2 SNEGSKA (reference sequence). The chain's CDR3 is CSAAKLVPQYF. CDR3 in DNA: TGCAGTGCGGCAAAACTAGTTCCGCAGTATTTT.

The V gene is TRBV15, the J gene TRBJ2-1, with a possible D match to TRBD1 (6 bases). Germline CDR1 and CDR2: LNHNV and YYDKDF (reference sequence). The CDR3 has 18 amino acids. Trimming pared 5 bases from V and 7 bases from J, leaving 27 bases between. The CDR3 nucleotides read TGTGCCACCAGCGAGACCAATTACCTAGGACAGTTGGGGAATGAGCAGTTCTTC. Amino acid sequence: CATSETNYLGQLGNEQFF. Full variable domain (outside the CDR3, taken from reference TRBV15 and TRBJ2-1): DAMVIQNPRYQVTQFGKPVTLSCSQTLNHNVMYWYQQKSSQAPKLLFHYYDKDFNNEADTPDNFQSRRPNTSFCFLDIRSPGLGDTAMYLCATSETNYLGQLGNEQFFGPGTRLTVL.

The chain joins TRBV3-1 to TRBJ2-7; tentative D call: TRBD2 (5 bases). CDR3 length equals 12 residues. Germline assignment: CDR1 LGHDT and CDR2 YNNKEL (reference sequence). V lost 1 base, J lost 7 bases, and 8 bases lay in between. CDR3 DNA sequence: TGTGCCAGCAGCCAAGCGGGCGGGGAGCAGTACTTC. Its protein product is CASSQAGGEQYF.

This clonotype showed up many times. The chain joins TRBV12-3 or TRBV12-4 to TRBJ2-3; 12 bases line up with TRBD2. The CDR3 sequence is 16 residues long. After removal of 5 bases from V and 2 bases from J, the junction contained 5 bases not matched to a gene. CDR3 loop: CASSVRLAGATDTQYF. DNA for the CDR3: TGTGCCAGCAGTGTCCGACTAGCGGGGGCCACAGATACGCAGTATTTT.

This clonotype was detected a few times. The gene calls are TRBV6-2 or TRBV6-3 and TRBJ1-5; 7 bases align to TRBD1. Looked up from germline, CDR1 is MNHEY and CDR2 is SVGEGT. V gave up 8 bases and J gave up 2 bases; unmatched junction bases: 9. The CDR3 contains 15 residues. CDR3 in DNA: TGTGCCAGCCTAAGGTCGGGACAGCGCAATCAGCCCCAGCATTTT. Translating gives CASLRSGQRNQPQHF.

This clonotype showed up just a few times. The chain employs TRBV30 and TRBJ1-5; D remains ambiguous. The ends were cut back, 2 bases at V and 10 bases at J, with 12 bases in the middle. Germline CDR1 GTSNPN, CDR2 SVGIG (reference sequence). The CDR3 length is 12 residues. The CDR3 coding sequence is TGTGCCTGGAGTCCCTTATCTGGCCCCCAGCATTTT. Amino acids: CAWSPLSGPQHF.

The rearrangement joins TRBV29-1 to TRBJ2-1; TRBD1 matches 11 bases. Trimming at V came to 3 bases and at J to 7 bases, leaving 5 bases not matched to a gene. This CDR3 region has 14 residues. Germline CDR1 and CDR2: SQVTM and ANQGSEA. In DNA, the CDR3 is TGCAGCGTTGATTCGGGACAGGGGGGAAATGAGCAGTTCTTC. Its protein product is CSVDSGQGGNEQFF.

This clonotype turned up a few times. The J gene is TRBJ1-1, the V gene TRBV6-5; D is ambiguous. The germline gives CDR1 MNHEY, CDR2 SVGAGI. The CDR3 runs to 13 residues. Between the trimmed V and J ends, which lost 5 bases and 1 base, there was a span of 8 bases. CDR3 DNA sequence: TGTGCCAGCAGTACCGGGTCGAACACTGAAGCTTTCTTT. Its translation is CASSTGSNTEAFF.

This clonotype was counted a few times. The rearrangement joins TRBV5-1 to TRBJ1-1; no reliable D call. Germline CDR1 and CDR2: SGHRS and YFSETQ. The CDR3 sequence is 13 residues long. Trimming cost V 1 base and J 3 bases, with 7 bases left between them. In nucleotides, the CDR3 is TGCGCCAGCAGCTTGCGGGTTGACACTGAAGCTTTCTTT. It translates to CASSLRVDTEAFF. Complete variable domain (other parts from reference TRBV5-1 and TRBJ1-1): KAGVTQTPRYLIKTRGQQVTLSCSPISGHRSVSWYQQTPGQGLQFLFEYFSETQRNKGNFPGRFSGRQFSNSRSEMNVSTLELGDSALYLCASSLRVDTEAFFGQGTRLTVV.

This clonotype was recorded only once. For the CDR3, the DNA is TGCGCCAGCAGTTTCTCGCTTCGGACCGGGGAGCTGTTTTTT. This sequence encodes CASSFSLRTGELFF. The chain carries TRBV5-1 and TRBJ2-2; D not certain. The CDR3 loop spans 14 amino acids. CDR1 SGHRS and CDR2 YFSETQ come from the germline V gene. Trimming took 5 bases from V and 5 from J, leaving 13 bases between them.

This clonotype has only a few counts. V usage is TRBV4-3 and J usage is TRBJ1-5, with TRBD1 matching over 8 bases. The CDR3 sequence is 15 residues long. The germline gives CDR1 LGHNA, CDR2 YSLEER. Germline trimming cut 0 bases from V and 4 bases from J; bases unmatched to any gene: 2. The chain's CDR3 is CASSQDRGHNQPQHF. The CDR3 DNA reads TGCGCCAGCAGCCAAGACAGGGGGCATAATCAGCCCCAGCATTTT.

The J gene is TRBJ1-5, the V gene TRBV20-1, with 8 bases that match TRBD1. The CDR3 has 13 amino acids. The ends lost 2 bases at V and 9 bases at J; junction bases unmatched: 6. CDR1 and CDR2 (germline): DFQATT, SNEGSKA (reference sequence). CDR3 coding DNA: TGCAGTGCTAGACCTCCAGGGGGCAGGCCCCAGCATTTT. This sequence encodes CSARPPGGRPQHF.

J is TRBJ2-1 and V is TRBV13; perhaps TRBD2 as D (6 bases). The V gene lost 4 bases and the J gene lost 12 bases, with 19 bases spanning the gap. The CDR3 is made up of 14 amino acids. Germline V CDR1 and CDR2: PRHDT, FYEKMQ (reference sequence). DNA for the CDR3: TGTGCCAGCAGCTACGATCTAGCGTCGGGGAGGCAGTTCTTC. Translating gives CASSYDLASGRQFF. Variable domain in full (rest from reference TRBV13 and TRBJ2-1): AAGVIQSPRHLIKEKRETATLKCYPIPRHDTVYWYQQGPGQDPQFLISFYEKMQSDKGSIPDRFSAQQFSDYHSELNMSSLELGDSALYFCASSYDLASGRQFFGPGTRLTVL.

This clonotype was recorded a few times. CDR3 amino acids: CSAQTSGGFRADTQYF. For the CDR3, the DNA is TGCAGTGCACAGACTAGCGGGGGGTTCCGGGCAGATACGCAGTATTTT. This chain links TRBV20-1 with TRBJ2-3, with 13 nucleotides matching TRBD2. Germline CDR1 DFQATT, CDR2 SNEGSKA (reference sequence). The V and J ends lost 6 bases and 4 bases, in that order; junction bases with no gene match: 10. The CDR3 is 16 amino acids.

This clonotype occurred many times. The chain employs TRBV20-1 and TRBJ1-2; the match to TRBD1 covers 7 bases. The CDR3 loop spans 12 amino acids. Germline CDR1 and CDR2: DFQATT and SNEGSKA (reference sequence). Trimming at V came to 7 bases and at J to 4 bases, leaving 6 bases not matched to a gene. As DNA, the CDR3 is TGCAGTGTTTCGCAGGGGGTCTATGGCTACACCTTC. Translation: CSVSQGVYGYTF.

This clonotype has a handful of counts. Possible read error: a much larger clone is one base away. This chain uses TRBV7-8 with TRBJ2-1, with 8 bases matching TRBD1. The J call may be in error: the DNA end matches TRBJ2-7 better. This CDR3 is 13 amino acids long. Per the germline V gene, CDR1 is SGHVS and CDR2 is FQNEAQ. The CDR3 reads CASSTGQDNEQYF. Written as DNA, the CDR3 is TGTGCCAGTAGCACGGGACAGGACAATGAGCAGTACTTC.